The 24 T cell receptor beta chains reported below all come from one sample, sequenced in a study of blood T cell repertoires in COVID-19. The table came from immunoSEQ multiplex PCR; TCRdb's copy has only in-frame clones and leaves some out. This table has under 40,000 clones, more than 75% appearing once. The sample taken for sequencing was peripheral blood. The receptors were sampled from a man in his sixties with active COVID-19.

The rearrangement links TRBV7-9 to TRBJ2-7; 7 bases match TRBD2. Trimming cost V 5 bases and J 2 bases; bases outside gene matches: 3. Germline CDR1 reads SEHNR; CDR2 reads FQNEAQ (reference sequence). This CDR3 spans 13 amino acids. The DNA of the CDR3 is TGTGCCAGCAGCGGGGGGAGGGCCTACGAGCAGTACTTC. Protein: CASSGGRAYEQYF.

V and J are TRBV10-3 and TRBJ1-1; 8 bases are a match to TRBD1. Germline trimming cut 4 bases from V and 5 bases from J; bases unmatched to any gene: 9. The CDR3 runs to 15 residues. Germline V gene sequence: CDR1 ENHRY, CDR2 SYGVKD. CDR3 nucleotide sequence: TGTGCCATCAGTGGTCCCGGACAGGGTCGGACTGAAGCTTTCTTT. It yields the protein CAISGPGQGRTEAFF.

The chain employs TRBV7-2 and TRBJ1-6; TRBD1 is a possible D gene (6 bases). This CDR3 has 14 residues. The V end was cut by 5 bases, the J end by 7 bases, with 12 bases between. Germline loops: CDR1 SGHTA, CDR2 FQGNSA. DNA of the CDR3: TGTGCCAGCAGCAACGGACAGACCAATTCACCCCTCCACTTT. Translating gives CASSNGQTNSPLHF.

This sequence joins TRBV4-2 and TRBJ1-1; D call uncertain. The germline CDR1 and CDR2 sequences are LGHNA and YNFKEQ. The V end lost 0 bases, the J end lost 7 bases, and 12 bases lay between the germline ends. The CDR3 extends over 14 amino acids. The CDR3 sequence: CASSQDSPGIEAFF. The CDR3 DNA sequence: TGTGCCAGCAGCCAAGATTCCCCGGGGATTGAAGCTTTCTTT.

The J gene is TRBJ2-1, the V gene TRBV14; perhaps TRBD2 as D (6 bases). Trimming removed 6 bases at V and 14 bases at J, with 14 bases between. The CDR3 has 11 residues. Germline V gene lookup returns CDR1 SGHDN and CDR2 FVKESK. This CDR3 reads CASRSAGRKFF. In nucleotides, the CDR3 is TGTGCCAGCAGATCAGCGGGTCGCAAGTTCTTC.

The chain uses TRBV6-5 and TRBJ1-1; D ambiguous. Germline V gene lookup returns CDR1 MNHEY and CDR2 SVGAGI. The CDR3 spans 14 residues. The germline V and J ends were trimmed by 6 bases and 7 bases, with 18 bases remaining between them. As DNA, the CDR3 is TGTGCCAGCAGCCTACGGACTTCCGGAGGTGAAGCTTTCTTT. Translating gives CASSLRTSGGEAFF.

The chain recombines TRBV9 with TRBJ2-3; TRBD2 aligns across 9 bases. V gave up 4 bases and J gave up 9 bases; unmatched junction bases: 18. This CDR3 comprises 17 residues. The V gene's germline CDR1 is SGDLS and CDR2 YYNGEE. The CDR3 is CASSPLLASGASQTQYF. The CDR3 DNA is TGTGCCAGCAGCCCCTTGTTGGCTAGCGGGGCTTCGCAAACGCAGTATTTT.

V usage is TRBV28 and J usage is TRBJ1-2; no clear D gene. The CDR3 consists of 11 residues. Germline values: CDR1 MDHEN, CDR2 SYDVKM. Trimming took 7 bases from V and 4 from J, leaving 7 bases between them. CDR3 nucleotide sequence: TGTGCCAGCACCTCGCGCTATGGCTACACCTTC. Translated, it gives CASTSRYGYTF.

The chain is built from TRBV21-1 and TRBJ2-3; the DNA was not compared with TRBD1, the D call given in the table. TRBV21-1 is described as a pseudogene. This CDR3 has 14 residues. This CDR3 reads CASSRQSTTDTQYF. The CDR3 DNA follows: TGTGCCAGCTCTAGACAGAGCACCACAGATACGCAGTATTTT.

With respect to this clone: One end of the junction does not line up with germline, which may come from a read error. The J gene is TRBJ2-1, the V gene TRBV3-1 (or the pseudogene TRBV3-2); 7 bases agree with TRBD1. Germline V gene sequence: CDR1 LGHDT, CDR2 YNNKEL (reference sequence). The CDR3 loop spans 13 amino acids. The CDR3 loop is CASSQAVGQVAIF. The CDR3 DNA follows: TGTGCCAGCAGCCAAGCGGTAGGACAGGTCGCAATCTTC.

The genes are TRBV11-3 and TRBJ1-1; weak D call: TRBD1 (5 bases). The CDR3 covers 16 residues. The germline V gene encodes CDR1 SGHNT and CDR2 YENEEA. V was clipped by 5 bases and J by 1 base, with 17 bases between them. The CDR3 DNA sequence: TGTGCCAGCAGCCAACGACATTTGGGGGGGAACACTGAAGCTTTCTTT. It encodes CASSQRHLGGNTEAFF.

The CDR3 bases are TGTGCCAGTAGTACAACGGACCAGGGTACGCAGTATTTT. Residues: CASSTTDQGTQYF. The genes are TRBV19 and TRBJ2-3, with D perhaps TRBD1 (5 bases). This CDR3 is built from 13 residues. Deletions cut 4 bases from V and 8 bases from J, with 13 bases between. Looked up from germline, CDR1 is LNHDA and CDR2 is SQIVND (reference sequence).

The rearrangement uses TRBV25-1 and TRBJ2-3; TRBD2 matches at 12 bases. V shed 6 bases and J 6 bases; nucleotides not matched to a gene: 1. CDR1 and CDR2 from the germline V gene are MGHDK and SYGVNS. CDR3 length: 13 amino acids. CDR3 protein: CASRTSGSDTQYF. The CDR3 region has the DNA TGTGCCAGCAGGACTAGCGGGAGTGATACGCAGTATTTT.

The V and J genes are TRBV6-2 or TRBV6-3 and TRBJ2-5; D ambiguous. The V gene lost 2 bases and the J gene lost 5 bases, with 12 bases spanning the gap. The CDR3 sequence is 14 residues long. The V gene's germline CDR1 is MNHEY and CDR2 SVGEGT. CDR3 nucleotides: TGTGCCAGCAGTTACCGGGTCGGTGGGGAGACCCAGTACTTC. It specifies CASSYRVGGETQYF.

The V call is TRBV4-2, the J call TRBJ2-2; TRBD2 matches at 9 bases. There are 19 residues in the CDR3. V dropped 0 bases and J dropped 0; count of bases not matched to a gene: 8. Germline V CDR1 and CDR2: LGHNA, YNFKEQ. Here the CDR3 reads CASSQDGARGGTNTGELFF. The DNA of the CDR3 is TGTGCCAGCAGCCAAGATGGGGCGCGGGGGGGAACGAACACCGGGGAGCTGTTTTTT.

Regarding this clone: Other DNA sequences in this specimen translate into the identical CDR3. The chain links TRBV18 to TRBJ1-1, with D uncertain. Germline V gene data show CDR1 as KGHSH and CDR2 as LQKENI. V dropped 1 base and J dropped 1 base, with 4 bases sitting between them. This CDR3 contains 13 residues. CDR3 residues: CASSPRGNTEAFF. The CDR3 coding sequence is TGTGCCAGCTCACCACGCGGGAACACTGAAGCTTTCTTT.

In this sample, this clone turned up a few times. The chain uses TRBV7-8 and TRBJ1-2; TRBD1 might be the D (5 bases). Germline values: CDR1 SGHVS, CDR2 FQNEAQ. The V gene lost 0 bases and the J gene lost 9 bases, with 20 bases spanning the gap. This CDR3 contains 16 residues. CDR3 DNA sequence: TGTGCCAGCAGCTTAGCGGAAAGGGATAGGGGAAGTCGCTACACCTTC. Translating it yields CASSLAERDRGSRYTF.

This chain connects TRBV18 to TRBJ2-3; D perhaps matches TRBD1 (6 bases). Trimming removed 6 bases from V and 0 bases from J, with 7 bases in between. CDR1 and CDR2 from the germline V gene are KGHSH and LQKENI. This CDR3 contains 13 residues. CDR3 DNA sequence: TGTGCCAGCTCGGGGGCTAGCACAGATACGCAGTATTTT. Translated: CASSGASTDTQYF.

This chain connects TRBV5-1 to TRBJ2-2; 7 positions match TRBD1. The CDR3 runs 16 residues. Germline lookup yields CDR1 SGHRS and CDR2 YFSETQ. With V trimmed by 4 bases and J by 3 bases, 9 bases remained unmatched. CDR3 coding DNA: TGCGCCAGCAGCCGTACAGGGGTCTCTCACACCGGGGAGCTGTTTTTT. It is translated as CASSRTGVSHTGELFF.

The V call is TRBV2, the J call TRBJ1-1; no firm D call. The V end was cut by 7 bases, the J end by 11 bases, with 17 bases between. The CDR3 loop spans 12 amino acids. CDR1 and CDR2 from the germline V gene are SNHLY and FYNNEI. The CDR3 bases are TGTGCCAGCACGCAAGAGGCCGCCGGGGCTTTCTTT. Amino acid sequence: CASTQEAAGAFF.

This clone was seen more than once but under ten times. A read error may account for a junction end that differs from germline. Within the sample, other DNA sequences also encode this same CDR3. The V call is TRBV7-9, the J call TRBJ2-7, with D possibly TRBD1 on 6 matching bases. The length of the CDR3 is 12 residues. Germline lookup yields CDR1 SEHNR and CDR2 FQNEAQ (reference sequence). CDR3 sequence: CASSFWDTGSCF. The CDR3 coding sequence is TGTGCCAGCAGCTTTTGGGACACCGGATCGTGCTTC.

V and J are TRBV18 and TRBJ2-2; TRBD2 aligns across 10 bases. Trimming at V came to 2 bases and at J to 0 bases, leaving 9 bases not matched to a gene. Per the germline V gene, CDR1 is KGHSH and CDR2 is LQKENI. The CDR3 is 19 residues long. The CDR3 region is CASSPVGGLARTNTGELFF. CDR3 coding DNA: TGTGCCAGCTCACCAGTTGGGGGACTAGCGCGAACGAACACCGGGGAGCTGTTTTTT.

The rearrangement uses TRBV5-1 and TRBJ1-3, with 7 bases fitting TRBD1. Germline lookup yields CDR1 SGHRS and CDR2 YFSETQ. V shed 6 bases, J shed 1 base, and the junction held 10 bases outside the gene matches. CDR3 length: 16 amino acids. CDR3 nucleotide sequence: TGCGCCAGCACAGACGGTTCAGGGGGGTCTGGAAACACCATATATTTT. The encoded protein is CASTDGSGGSGNTIYF.

The gene calls are TRBV7-2 and TRBJ2-1, with a possible D match to TRBD2 (6 bases). CDR3 size: 15 residues. Trimming pared 1 base from V and 0 bases from J, leaving 7 bases between. Germline V gene data show CDR1 as SGHTA and CDR2 as FQGNSA. CDR3 amino acids: CASSLDGSSYNEQFF. The CDR3 region has the DNA TGTGCCAGCAGCTTAGACGGGAGCTCCTACAATGAGCAGTTCTTC. Full variable domain (missing parts from reference TRBV7-2 and TRBJ2-1): GAGVSQSPSNKVTEKGKDVELRCDPISGHTALYWYRQSLGQGLEFLIYFQGNSAPDKSGLPSDRFSAERTGGSVSTLTIQRTQQEDSAVYLCASSLDGSSYNEQFFGPGTRLTVL.